The present T cell receptor (beta chain) was sequenced within a study of shared clonotypes between healthy human individuals. CD45RO-negative cells were positively selected for CCR7, leaving out terminally differentiated effector memory CD45RA+ cells. The CDR3 spans 13 residues. Germline V gene sequence: CDR1 GTSNPN, CDR2 SVGIG (reference sequence). Trimming pared 0 bases from V and 4 bases from J, leaving 7 bases between. Generated by immunoSEQ multiplex PCR, the TCRdb table keeps only in-frame clones and is missing some. Of millions of clones in the sample, about 95% were seen once. A remark on this clone: This same CDR3 is encoded by further DNA sequences in the sample.

This clonotype was sampled from a man between 18 and 29 years old in good health. Sample: naive CD8+ T cells sorted from blood. The V and J genes are TRBV30 and TRBJ2-1, with D maybe TRBD2 (6 bases). CDR3 sequence reads: CAWSVGGYNEQFF. CDR3 bases: TGTGCCTGGAGTGTGGGAGGATACAATGAGCAGTTCTTC.